The present T cell receptor beta chain was sequenced within a study of blood T cell repertoires in COVID-19. Study-level background: Sample material is recorded as cDNA or gDNA derived from T cells, B-cell-depleted T cells, or PBMCs.

The CDR3 contains 15 residues. The germline CDR1 and CDR2 sequences are MNHEY and SVGEGT. The trim removed 2 bases at V and 9 bases at J, leaving 7 bases unmatched. Profiling relied on immunoSEQ multiplex PCR, and the TCRdb table lists in-frame clones only, not all of them. The sample yields roughly 200,000 clones, about 78% seen once. This chain links TRBV6-2 or TRBV6-3 with TRBJ1-6; 7 nucleotides agree with TRBD1. The sequencing input was peripheral blood. The source of this sequence is a woman between 45 and 60 years old with active or convalescent COVID-19. The CDR3: CASSYHRGILSPLHF. Written as DNA, the CDR3 is TGTGCCAGCAGTTACCACAGGGGAATCCTTTCACCCCTCCACTTT.